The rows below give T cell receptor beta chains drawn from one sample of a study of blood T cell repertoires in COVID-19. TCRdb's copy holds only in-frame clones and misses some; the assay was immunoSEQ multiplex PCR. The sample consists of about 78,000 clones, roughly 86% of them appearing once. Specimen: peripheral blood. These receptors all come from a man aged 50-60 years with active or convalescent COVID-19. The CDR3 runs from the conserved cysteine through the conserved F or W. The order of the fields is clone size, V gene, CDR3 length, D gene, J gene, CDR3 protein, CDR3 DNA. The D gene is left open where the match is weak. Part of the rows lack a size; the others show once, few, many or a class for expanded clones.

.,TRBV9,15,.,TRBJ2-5,CASSLQGWAQETQYF,TGTGCCAGCAGCCTCCAAGGATGGGCGCAAGAGACCCAGTACTTC
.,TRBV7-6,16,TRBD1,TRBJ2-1,CASSTSYGTGSNEQFF,TGTGCCAGCAGCACCTCTTACGGGACAGGGTCGAATGAGCAGTTCTTC
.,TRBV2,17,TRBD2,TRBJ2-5,CASSERLAGAIQETQYF,TGTGCCAGCAGTGAAAGGCTAGCGGGGGCCATACAAGAGACCCAGTACTTC
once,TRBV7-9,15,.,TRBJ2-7,CASSLPGSNPYEQYF,TGTGCCAGCAGCTTACCCGGGTCCAACCCCTACGAGCAGTACTTC
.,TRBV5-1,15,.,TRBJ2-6,CASSPTGSGANVLTF,TGCGCCAGCAGCCCGACGGGGTCTGGGGCCAACGTCCTGACTTTC
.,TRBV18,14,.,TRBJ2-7,CASSPGQGPYEQYF,TGTGCCAGCTCACCGGGGCAGGGCCCCTACGAGCAGTACTTC
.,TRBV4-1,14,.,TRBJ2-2,CASSPGQSTGELFF,TGCGCCAGCAGCCCAGGACAGTCCACCGGGGAGCTGTTTTTT
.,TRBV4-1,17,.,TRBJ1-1,CASSQDRGTSLPTEAFF,TGCGCCAGCAGCCAAGATAGAGGGACTTCGTTGCCTACTGAAGCTTTCTTT
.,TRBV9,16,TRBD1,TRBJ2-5,CASSGGTGRREETQYF,TGTGCCAGCAGCGGCGGGACAGGTAGGAGGGAGGAGACCCAGTACTTC
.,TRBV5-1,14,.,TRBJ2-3,CASSGVTPSDTQYF,TGCGCCAGTTCCGGAGTCACCCCTTCAGATACGCAGTATTTT
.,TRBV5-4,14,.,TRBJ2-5,CASSLRLGQETQYF,TGTGCCAGCAGCTTGAGACTAGGCCAAGAGACCCAGTACTTC
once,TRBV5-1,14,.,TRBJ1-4,CASSREGPGEKLFF,TGCGCCAGCAGCAGGGAGGGGCCCGGGGAAAAACTGTTTTTT
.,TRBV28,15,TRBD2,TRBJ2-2,CASSIGLAGTGELFF,TGTGCCAGCAGTATCGGACTAGCGGGGACCGGGGAGCTGTTTTTT
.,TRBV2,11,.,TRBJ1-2,CASSGGAGYTF,TGTGCCAGCAGTGGGGGCGCCGGCTACACCTTC
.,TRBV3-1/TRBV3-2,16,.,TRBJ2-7,CASSQGGRQPQYEQYF,TGTGCCAGCAGCCAAGGGGGCAGACAACCCCAATACGAGCAGTACTTC
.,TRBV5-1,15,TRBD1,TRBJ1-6,CASRAGQGANSPLHF,TGCGCCAGCAGAGCGGGACAGGGGGCTAATTCACCCCTCCACTTT
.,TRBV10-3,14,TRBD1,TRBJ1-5,CAIWDSYSNQPQHF,TGTGCCATCTGGGACAGTTATAGCAATCAGCCCCAGCATTTT
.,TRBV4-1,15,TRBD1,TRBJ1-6,CASSRGQGGDSPLHF,TGCGCCAGCAGCCGGGGACAGGGGGGAGATTCACCCCTCCACTTT
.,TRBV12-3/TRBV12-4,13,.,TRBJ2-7,CASSLGTDYEQYF,TGTGCCAGCAGTTTAGGGACAGACTACGAGCAGTACTTC
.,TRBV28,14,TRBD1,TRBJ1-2,CASSPPDRDRDYTF,TGTGCCAGCAGTCCCCCGGACAGGGATAGAGACTACACCTTC
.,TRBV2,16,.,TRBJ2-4,CASSDNRMIAKNIQYF,TGTGCCAGCAGTGATAACAGAATGATAGCCAAAAACATTCAGTACTTC
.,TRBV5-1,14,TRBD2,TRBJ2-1,CASTETSAYNEQFF,TGCGCCAGCACGGAGACTAGCGCATACAATGAGCAGTTCTTC
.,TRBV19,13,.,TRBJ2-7,CATWGGGSYEQYF,TGTGCCACCTGGGGAGGGGGATCTTACGAGCAGTACTTC
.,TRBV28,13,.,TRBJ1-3,CASSLNKGNTIYF,TGTGCCAGCAGTTTAAACAAAGGAAACACCATATATTTT
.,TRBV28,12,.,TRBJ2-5,CASSTRTETQYF,TGTGCCAGCAGTACCCGGACTGAGACCCAGTACTTC
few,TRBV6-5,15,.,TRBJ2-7,CASSLEGDGSYEQYF,TGTGCCAGCAGTTTAGAGGGGGACGGCTCCTACGAGCAGTACTTC
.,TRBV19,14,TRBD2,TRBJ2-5,CASSRGTSPQTQYF,TGTGCCAGTAGTAGGGGGACTAGCCCGCAGACCCAGTACTTC
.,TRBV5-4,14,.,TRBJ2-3,CASSPFPTQDTQYF,TGTGCCAGCAGCCCATTCCCTACACAGGATACGCAGTATTTT
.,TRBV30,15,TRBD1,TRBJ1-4,CAWSMGTGGDEKLFF,TGTGCCTGGAGTATGGGGACAGGGGGAGACGAAAAACTGTTTTTT
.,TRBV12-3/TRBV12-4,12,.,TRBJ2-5,CASSSQRETQYF,TGTGCCAGCAGTTCTCAGCGGGAGACCCAGTACTTC
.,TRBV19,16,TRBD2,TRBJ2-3,CASILRAGGNTDTQYF,TGTGCCAGTATCCTTCGCGCGGGGGGTAACACAGATACGCAGTATTTT
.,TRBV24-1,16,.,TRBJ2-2,CATSNTGGGRAGELFF,TGTGCCACCAGCAACACTGGGGGGGGCCGGGCCGGGGAGCTGTTTTTT
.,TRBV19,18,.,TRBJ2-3,CASSIRGSRGGSTDTQYF,TGTGCCAGTAGTATCAGAGGCTCGAGGGGAGGAAGCACAGATACGCAGTATTTT
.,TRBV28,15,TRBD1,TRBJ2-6,CASTEDRSGANVLTF,TGTGCCAGCACCGAGGACAGGTCTGGGGCCAACGTCCTGACTTTC
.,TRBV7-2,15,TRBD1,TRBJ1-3,CASSQQTGTGNTIYF,TGTGCCAGCAGCCAACAGACAGGGACAGGAAACACCATATATTTT
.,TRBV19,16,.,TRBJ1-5,CASSIITVGYNQPQHF,TGTGCCAGTAGTATTATTACAGTCGGATACAATCAGCCCCAGCATTTT
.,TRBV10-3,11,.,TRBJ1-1,CAVGVNTEAFF,TGTGCCGTTGGAGTGAACACTGAAGCTTTCTTT
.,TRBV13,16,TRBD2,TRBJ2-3,CASSTQTSGLTDTQYF,TGTGCCAGCAGCACCCAGACTAGCGGGCTTACAGATACGCAGTATTTT
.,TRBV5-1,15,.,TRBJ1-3,CASREGGSSGNTIYF,TGCGCCAGCAGAGAGGGGGGGTCCTCTGGAAACACCATATATTTT
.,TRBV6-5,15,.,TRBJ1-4,CATDLRGGYNEKLFF,TGTGCCACCGACCTCAGGGGCGGGTATAATGAAAAACTGTTTTTT
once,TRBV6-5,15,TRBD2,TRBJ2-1,CASSRTSGGANEQFF,TGTGCCAGCAGTCGGACTAGCGGGGGGGCCAATGAGCAGTTCTTC
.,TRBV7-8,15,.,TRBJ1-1,CASRAGADSGTEAFF,TGTGCCAGCAGGGCGGGGGCGGACAGTGGTACTGAAGCTTTCTTT
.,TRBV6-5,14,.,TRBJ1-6,CASRLSGPGSPLHF,TGTGCCAGCAGGCTATCAGGGCCGGGTTCACCCCTCCACTTT
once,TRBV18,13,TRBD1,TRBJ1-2,CASSPGQGHGYTF,TGTGCCAGCTCACCGGGACAGGGTCATGGCTACACCTTC
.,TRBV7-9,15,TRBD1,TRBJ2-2,CASSSGGAYTGELFF,TGTGCCAGCAGCTCAGGGGGCGCTTACACCGGGGAGCTGTTTTTT
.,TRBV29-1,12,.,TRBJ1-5,CSVGGGNQPQHF,TGCAGCGTTGGAGGTGGGAATCAGCCCCAGCATTTT
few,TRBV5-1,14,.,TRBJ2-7,CASSFWQGSYEQYF,TGCGCCAGCAGCTTTTGGCAGGGGTCCTACGAGCAGTACTTC
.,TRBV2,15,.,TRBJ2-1,CASTSEGRVNNEQFF,TGTGCCAGCACCTCTGAGGGAAGGGTGAACAATGAGCAGTTCTTC
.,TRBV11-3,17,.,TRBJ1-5,CASSLGLHDRYNQPQHF,TGTGCCAGCAGCTTAGGCCTCCACGACAGGTACAATCAGCCCCAGCATTTT
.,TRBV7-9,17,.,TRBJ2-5,CASSLVPRGTPQETQYF,TGTGCCAGCAGCTTAGTACCCCGAGGGACTCCCCAAGAGACCCAGTACTTC
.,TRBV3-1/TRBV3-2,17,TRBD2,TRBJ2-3,CASSPLKRGTPGDTQYF,TGTGCCAGCAGCCCCCTCAAGCGGGGGACCCCAGGAGATACGCAGTATTTT